This passage covers 18 T cell receptor beta chains from one sample sequenced in a study of tumor-infiltrating lymphocytes in primary liver carcinoma. Synthesis of TCR beta cDNA was carried out from around 540 ng total RNA with a constant-region primer. It was through three nested multiplex PCR rounds of slightly modified ARM-PCR that TCR beta libraries arose. Each of the first two PCR rounds ran approximately 10 cycles with TRBV1-TRBV30 forward and C-beta reverse primers. TCRdb re-derived calls from the multiplex PCR reads in MiXCR, one entry per CDR3 protein. The data contain about 190,000 distinct CDR3 sequences, around four fifths of them seen just once; the ten biggest clones take up 15% to 20%. Without any cell sorting, about 18-30 mg of bulk tissue yielded co-extracted RNA and DNA. Sequencing was performed on tumor tissue from primary liver carcinoma. All receptors come from a man aged 35 to 55 with primary liver carcinoma and hepatitis B virus infection.

About this clonotype itself: One end of the junction is discordant with germline, which a read error may explain. The chain recombines TRBV12-3 or TRBV12-4 with TRBJ2-7; TRBD2 agrees at 11 bases. The CDR3 is 16 amino acids. CDR3 nucleotides: TGTGCAAGCAGTTCCGCAACTAGCGGGAGTGGTTACGAGCAGTACTTC. Translation gives CASSSATSGSGYEQYF.

About this clonotype itself: A clone one base away is much larger, so this may be a read error. CDR3: CASSLVVGGAMDMQYF. CDR3 in DNA: TGTGCCAGCAGCTTGGTAGTCGGGGGTGCAATGGATATGCAGTATTTT. The chain uses TRBV7-9 and TRBJ2-3; D may be TRBD2 (6 bases). CDR1 is SEHNR, CDR2 FQNEAQ, per germline (reference sequence). CDR3 length: 16 residues.

V usage is TRBV12-3 or TRBV12-4 and J usage is TRBJ2-5, with TRBD2 matching 10 bases. V was pared by 10 bases and J by 2 bases, with 7 bases of the junction left unmatched. The length of the CDR3 is 14 residues. The CDR3 region is CANELAGGQETQYF. CDR3 DNA sequence: TGTGCCAACGAATTAGCGGGAGGACAAGAGACCCAGTACTTC.

For this clonotype: An end of the junction differs from the germline gene, which may be a read error. V gene TRBV6-1 combines with J gene TRBJ2-3; a weak D match, TRBD2 (6 bases). In germline, CDR1 is MNHNS, CDR2 SASEGT. The CDR3 consists of 16 residues. As DNA, the CDR3 is TGTACCAGCACCGTCCAGCGGGCGGCTAGCACAGATACGCAGTATTTT. Translating gives CTSTVQRAASTDTQYF.

Turning to this clonotype: One end of the junction is discordant with germline, which a read error may explain. The V call is TRBV11-1, the J call TRBJ2-7; possibly TRBD2 for D (5 bases). This CDR3 spans 17 amino acids. From germline, CDR1 is SGHAT and CDR2 FQDESV (reference sequence). The CDR3: CANSLGRAGESSYEQYF. DNA for the CDR3: TGTGCCAACAGCTTAGGGCGGGCGGGTGAAAGCTCATACGAGCAGTACTTC.

About this clonotype: An end of the junction does not agree with germline; a read error may underlie this. This chain joins TRBV14 and TRBJ2-3; D gene ambiguous. CDR3 length: 12 amino acids. The germline V gene encodes CDR1 SGHDN and CDR2 FVKESK. The CDR3 region is CASSQITDTQYF. In DNA form, the CDR3 reads TGTGCCAGTAGCCAAATCACAGATACGCAGTATTTT.

As regards this clonotype: The germline gene is not matched at one end of the junction; a read error may be the cause. The rearrangement uses TRBV6-2 or TRBV6-3 and TRBJ2-2; either TRBD1 or TRBD2 may supply D (5 bases each). The CDR3 totals 17 residues. CDR1 is MNHEY, CDR2 SVGEGT, per germline. The CDR3 protein is CASNYTLVGTYTGELFF. DNA for the CDR3: TGTGCCAGCAATTACACCCTAGTGGGGACCTACACCGGGGAGCTGTTTTTT.

A word on this clonotype: Germline and junction disagree at one end, which may indicate a read error. The V and J genes are TRBV11-2 and TRBJ2-2, with D maybe TRBD1 (6 bases). Germline CDR1 and CDR2: SGHAT and FQNNGV. The CDR3 has 17 residues. This CDR3 is CPSSLDHLGRDTEELFF. Here the CDR3 DNA reads TGTCCCAGCAGCTTAGATCATCTGGGTAGGGACACCGAGGAGCTGTTTTTT.

This chain uses TRBV5-1 with TRBJ2-1; D remains ambiguous. Trimming removed 8 bases at V and 12 bases at J, with 18 bases between. Germline V gene sequence: CDR1 SGHRS, CDR2 YFSETQ. The CDR3 runs 12 residues. The CDR3 DNA reads TGCGCCAGTAGCCACTTAGACGGTGGGCAGTTCTTC. Protein sequence: CASSHLDGGQFF.

For this clonotype: A junction boundary mismatches the germline segment, possibly from a read error. This chain links TRBV7-9 with TRBJ2-1, with 8 bases identical to TRBD2. The CDR3 runs to 15 residues. Germline V gene data show CDR1 as SEHNR and CDR2 as FQNEAQ (reference sequence). CDR3 DNA sequence: TGTGCCAGCAGCTTAGCGTTCGGGGGGGGCTATGAGCAATTCTTC. It is translated as CASSLAFGGGYEQFF.

Concerning this clonotype: The junction differs from germline at one of its ends, possibly a read error. The chain employs TRBV11-1 and TRBJ2-1; TRBD2 matches 12 bases. This CDR3 spans 17 amino acids. The germline V gene encodes CDR1 SGHAT and CDR2 FQDESV (reference sequence). For the CDR3, the DNA is TGTGGCAGTAGCTCCCCCTCGACTAGCGGGAGTCTAAATGTGCAGTTCTTC. This translates into CGSSSPSTSGSLNVQFF.

This clonotype has more than one count but fewer than ten. The CDR3 nucleotides are TGCAGCGCTTGGACAGGTTCTTCCTACGAGCAGTACTTC. Translating it yields CSAWTGSSYEQYF. This chain uses TRBV29-1 with TRBJ2-7, with TRBD1 matching 7 bases. This CDR3 has 13 residues. The V gene's germline CDR1 is SQVTM and CDR2 ANQGSEA. The trim removed 7 bases at V and 1 base at J, leaving 7 bases unmatched.

This chain connects TRBV2 to TRBJ2-3; 7 nucleotides agree with TRBD2. V lost 9 bases and J lost 4; bases outside the gene matches: 10. CDR3 length: 14 residues. CDR1 is SNHLY, CDR2 FYNNEI, per germline. DNA for the CDR3: TGTGCCAGGAACGAGCGGGATGACGCAGATACGCAGTATTTT. Residues: CARNERDDADTQYF.

Points on this clonotype: The CDR3 does not end in the conserved phenylalanine or tryptophan, so this is likely a read error. It is unclear where the CDR3 begins or ends on the DNA, so no DNA is shown, and the CDR3 is as TCRdb lists it. The chain links TRBV11-1 to TRBJ1-6; TRBD1, the table's D call, lacks a check against the DNA. CDR1 and CDR2 from the germline V gene are SGHAT and FQDESV (reference sequence). Both ends counted, the CDR3 spans 13 residues. CDR3 amino acids: CAGSRTLVSPIHI.

This clonotype was recorded many times. V gene TRBV6-1 combines with J gene TRBJ2-1; 7 nucleotides agree with TRBD2. Germline CDR1 MNHNS, CDR2 SASEGT. The CDR3 length is 17 residues. V shed 8 bases, J shed 5 bases, and the junction held 18 bases outside the gene matches. The CDR3 DNA follows: TGTGCCAGCGTAACCCTCGGGGGGACCAGGCCTGACAATGAGCAGTTCTTC. Protein: CASVTLGGTRPDNEQFF.

Concerning this clonotype itself: A much more abundant neighbour one base away suggests this may be a read error. The chain couples TRBV7-9 to TRBJ2-7; 8 bases map to TRBD1. Germline CDR1 reads SEHNR; CDR2 reads FQNEAQ (reference sequence). Trimming at V came to 5 bases and at J to 4 bases, leaving 7 bases not matched to a gene. CDR3 length: 14 amino acids. The CDR3 nucleotides are TGTGCCAGCAGCGAGCGACAGGGGCCTTACGAGCAGTACTTC. Protein product: CASSERQGPYEQYF.

Concerning this clonotype itself: A read error may produce the germline difference seen at one junction end. CDR3 sequence reads: CSVAGCGANVLTF. The CDR3 DNA follows: TGCAGTGTTGCAGGGTGTGGGGCCAACGTCCTGACTTTC. This chain uses TRBV29-1 with TRBJ2-6; tentative D call: TRBD1 (5 bases). The CDR3 spans 13 residues. Germline V gene lookup returns CDR1 SQVTM and CDR2 ANQGSEA.

Comments on this clonotype: One end of the junction fails to match germline, which may point to a read error. The chain employs TRBV30 and TRBJ1-2; a possible D gene is TRBD1 (5 bases). This CDR3 is 14 amino acids long. From germline, CDR1 is GTSNPN and CDR2 SVGIG (reference sequence). This CDR3 is CAWSQGSKDYGYSF. CDR3 nucleotide sequence: TGTGCCTGGAGCCAGGGAAGCAAAGACTATGGCTACAGCTTC.